Listed below are T cell receptor beta chains from one sample, sequenced in a study of identical twins. TCRdb itself ran the 5' RACE reads through MiXCR, one entry per CDR3 protein. In the table there are around 200,000 distinct CDR3 sequences, roughly a tenth of which are singletons. The sample taken for sequencing was memory (CD45RO+) T cells sorted from blood. The receptors shown here come from a woman younger than 35 in good health. Both conserved end residues are trimmed from each CDR3. D genes are given only for firm matches. Clone sizes are given selectively: once, few, many, or a class where the clone is expanded.

d_call v_call clone_size cdr3_aa
NA TRBV20-1 few SAIDGVPLTDTQY
TRBD2 TRBV3-1 NA ASSRRLAAMSASYNEQF
TRBD1 TRBV20-1 few SAPRTGVAGANVLT
TRBD2 TRBV11-1 NA ASSLGSGRALGTGELF
NA TRBV20-1 few SATDRLAKNIQY
TRBD2 TRBV28 NA ASRQPLAGGDTQY
TRBD1 TRBV7-9 few ASSRQGQGWDTQY
NA TRBV5-1 NA ASKRGTEYQETQY
TRBD2 TRBV7-2 many ASSLVTSGFANEQF
NA TRBV4-3 many ASSQQGSGANVLT
NA TRBV14 NA ASSQRGGYTEAF
TRBD1 TRBV7-9 NA ASSSGQGLDSPLH
NA TRBV5-1 medium-sized ASSLLGNTQY
NA TRBV7-2 NA ASSLRAPQSRYNEQF
TRBD2 TRBV20-1 few SARPGLAGETQY
TRBD2 TRBV5-1 NA ASSRTSYSLAGGRAKNIQY
NA TRBV30 few AWSVGPSVNTEAF
TRBD2 TRBV7-8 NA ASSLGSSGRANYEQY
NA TRBV6-1 NA ASSEVKGSSYEQY
NA TRBV7-9 few ASSFPGSGETQY
NA TRBV2 few ASSYSATPALAKNIQY
NA TRBV5-1 many ASSLTVTGELF
NA TRBV6-1 NA ASAPPGGETQY
NA TRBV14 many ASSQPGVSSYEQY
NA TRBV25-1 NA ASSDHGAVVTQY
NA TRBV3-1 NA ASSQGVGISYEQY
NA TRBV4-2 NA ASSQAQSTDTQY
TRBD1 TRBV19 NA ASSTGTAYYGYT
NA TRBV29-1 NA SVDFSGEQY
NA TRBV6-5 few ASSYGRSGNYGYT
NA TRBV9 few ASSVASNQPQH
NA TRBV30 NA ARRAPVGTQY
NA TRBV20-1 many SAREQGRAQGQF
NA TRBV20-1 NA SVKRTDTQY
NA TRBV6-1 NA AGSGREFYGYT
NA TRBV5-5 few ASSLVNGADTQY
NA TRBV20-1 NA SASRRGDSNEKLF
TRBD2 TRBV6-1 few AVLAGGGPPYEQY
NA TRBV27 NA ASRPYTDLPYEQY
NA TRBV4-2 few ASSQASGDQPQH
NA TRBV7-9 few ASSLVRDTGELF
NA TRBV12-3/TRBV12-4 NA ASSLHGNEQY
TRBD2 TRBV7-2 NA ASSTLGLALHNEQF
TRBD2 TRBV12-3/TRBV12-4 many ASSFGWGTSGAIQY
TRBD1 TRBV2 NA ASSVTGEVYGYT
NA TRBV2 NA ASSERTVKENEQF
TRBD2 TRBV29-1 few SVLTGGPHNEQF
NA TRBV4-1 once ASSLLRQANEQF
NA TRBV9 few ASSSLGGHYNEQF
NA TRBV6-5 few ASSYGGVDRELF
NA TRBV29-1 many SVGAYGNTIY
NA TRBV15 NA ATSRGKADGDEQF
NA TRBV4-2 many ASSQDRRGGLGNEQF